The text below deals with one TCR beta chain. The data were obtained in a study of shared clonotypes between healthy human individuals. The CDR3 length is 13 residues. Germline V gives CDR1 GTSNPN, CDR2 SVGIG (reference sequence). V dropped 0 bases and J dropped 8 bases, with 11 bases sitting between them. Profiled with immunoSEQ multiplex PCR; TCRdb holds only in-frame clones, not every one. The table includes some 650,000 clones, about 96% detected once. Sequenced: naive CD4+ T cells sorted from blood. Noted subset: CD45RA+ positively selected. This TCR derives from a woman in her thirties in good health. V usage is TRBV30 and J usage is TRBJ2-1, with a possible D match to TRBD2 (5 bases). The CDR3 here is CAWSVLTMYEQFF. The CDR3 DNA reads TGTGCCTGGAGTGTACTGACTATGTATGAGCAGTTCTTC.